The 20 T cell receptor beta chains below come from one sample, sequenced in a study of blood T cells in healthy people across ages. PCR was performed a second time for about 7 to 12 cycles using a sample-barcoded 5' primer and a J-beta primer mix. TCRdb independently ran MiXCR on the 5' RACE reads; one entry per CDR3 protein. The table lists around 1,600,000 distinct CDR3 sequences, 42% of them singletons. The sample comprised blood. The receptors derive from a young woman in good health.

This chain links TRBV20-1 with TRBJ1-3; D unresolved. The germline gives CDR1 DFQATT, CDR2 SNEGSKA (reference sequence). The CDR3 spans 12 residues. With 7 bases removed from V and 0 bases from J, the gap between germline ends came to 7 bases. CDR3 sequence: CSVKFSGNTIYF. The CDR3 region has the DNA TGCAGTGTTAAGTTCTCTGGAAACACCATATATTTT.

This clonotype turned up a few times. The V gene is TRBV2, the J gene TRBJ2-3; unclear D gene. Between the trimmed V and J ends, which lost 8 bases and 3 bases, there was a span of 15 bases. The CDR3 runs to 14 residues. Looked up from germline, CDR1 is SNHLY and CDR2 is FYNNEI. CDR3: CASGWEVGTDTQYF. CDR3 DNA sequence: TGTGCCAGCGGGTGGGAAGTCGGTACAGATACGCAGTATTTT.

This clonotype has a handful of counts. This chain joins TRBV7-2 and TRBJ2-1; 10 nucleotides align to TRBD2. The CDR3 is 15 amino acids. Trimming cost V 1 base and J 5 bases; bases outside gene matches: 2. CDR1 is SGHTA and CDR2 is FQGNSA in the germline V gene. The CDR3 bases are TGTGCCAGCAGCTTAGTTACTAGCGGGGACAATGAGCAGTTCTTC. This encodes CASSLVTSGDNEQFF.

This clonotype was counted between two and nine times. This chain links TRBV7-2 with TRBJ2-3; 11 nucleotides align to TRBD2. CDR1 SGHTA and CDR2 FQGNSA come from the germline V gene. The CDR3 sequence is 18 residues long. The V segment lost 2 bases and the J segment 6 bases; nucleotides outside the gene matches: 13. CDR3 residues: CASSLTVWGLAVSDTQYF. As DNA, the CDR3 is TGTGCCAGCAGCTTAACAGTTTGGGGACTAGCGGTTTCGGATACGCAGTATTTT.

The rearrangement links TRBV5-5 to TRBJ1-5; D is unresolved. Germline V gene data show CDR1 as SGHKS and CDR2 as YYEKEE (reference sequence). The ends were cut back, 4 bases at V and 3 bases at J, with 11 bases in the middle. The CDR3 sequence is 14 residues long. CDR3 in DNA: TGTGCCAGCAGCGTGGAATTTGCCAATCAGCCCCAGCATTTT. Translated: CASSVEFANQPQHF.

V gene TRBV20-1 combines with J gene TRBJ1-1; no clear D. The CDR3 sequence is 13 residues long. Trimming shortened V by 2 bases and J by 5 bases, and 12 bases separated the two germline ends. Germline V gene lookup returns CDR1 DFQATT and CDR2 SNEGSKA (reference sequence). The CDR3 DNA reads TGCAGTGCTAGACGTAATAGGAGAACTGAAGCTTTCTTT. Its translation is CSARRNRRTEAFF.

This clonotype was seen more than once but under ten times. This sequence joins TRBV6-6 and TRBJ2-1; D not certain. The V gene lost 5 bases and the J gene lost 4 bases, with 9 bases spanning the gap. Germline V gene lookup returns CDR1 MNHNY and CDR2 SVGAGI (reference sequence). CDR3 size: 13 residues. The CDR3 nucleotides are TGTGCCAGCAGTGCCGAAACATACAATGAGCAGTTCTTC. Its translation: CASSAETYNEQFF.

The genes are TRBV20-1 and TRBJ1-1; no clear D gene. CDR1 is DFQATT and CDR2 is SNEGSKA in the germline V gene (reference sequence). The CDR3 loop spans 16 amino acids. Trimming stripped 0 bases from V and 2 bases from J, with 16 bases between. In nucleotides, the CDR3 is TGCAGTGCTAGAGACGGGCGAAAGCCGTTTAACACTGAAGCTTTCTTT. It specifies CSARDGRKPFNTEAFF.

This rearrangement joins TRBV6-5 to TRBJ2-1; maybe TRBD1 (5 bases). The V gene lost 2 bases and the J gene lost 10 bases, with 15 bases spanning the gap. The germline CDR1 and CDR2 sequences are MNHEY and SVGAGI. The CDR3 runs to 14 residues. This CDR3 reads CASSYRGETYEQFF. The CDR3 nucleotides read TGTGCCAGCAGTTACAGGGGCGAAACCTACGAGCAGTTCTTC.

V and J are TRBV7-8 and TRBJ2-5, with no clear D. This CDR3 is built from 12 residues. Germline V gene lookup returns CDR1 SGHVS and CDR2 FQNEAQ. Trimming cost V 4 bases and J 11 bases, with 14 bases left between them. CDR3 nucleotides: TGTGCCAGCAGCTCCGGACCTCATGAGCAGTACTTC. Residues: CASSSGPHEQYF.

This clonotype was recorded a few times. This chain connects TRBV27 to TRBJ2-5; 12 nucleotides agree with TRBD2. Germline lookup yields CDR1 MNHEY and CDR2 SMNVEV (reference sequence). After removal of 0 bases from V and 5 bases from J, the junction contained 1 base not matched to a gene. The length of the CDR3 is 15 residues. CDR3 in amino acids: CASSLSTSGSETQYF. Here the CDR3 DNA reads TGTGCCAGCAGTTTATCGACTAGCGGGAGTGAGACCCAGTACTTC.

The J gene is TRBJ2-1, the V gene TRBV7-2, with 9 nucleotides matching TRBD2. Germline V gives CDR1 SGHTA, CDR2 FQGNSA. This CDR3 is built from 14 residues. V gave up 5 bases and J gave up 10 bases; unmatched junction bases: 9. Here the CDR3 DNA reads TGTGCCAGCAGCCCGGGACTAGCAACCTACGAGCAGTTCTTC. Protein sequence: CASSPGLATYEQFF.

The genes are TRBV5-1 and TRBJ2-1; TRBD1 agrees at 8 bases. Germline values: CDR1 SGHRS, CDR2 YFSETQ. Losses at the gene ends were 3 bases for V and 3 bases for J; bases not matched to a gene: 8. The CDR3 runs 16 residues. The CDR3: CASSSTTGANYNEQFF. The CDR3 DNA sequence: TGCGCCAGCAGCTCAACGACAGGGGCCAACTACAATGAGCAGTTCTTC.

V is TRBV7-2 and J is TRBJ2-7, with TRBD1 as a possible D gene (6 bases). The CDR3 runs 12 residues. With 7 bases removed from V and 5 bases from J, the gap between germline ends came to 12 bases. Germline CDR1 SGHTA, CDR2 FQGNSA. CDR3 region: CTSITRGNEQYF. The CDR3 nucleotides read TGTACCAGCATTACCAGGGGAAACGAGCAGTACTTC.

This clonotype was counted a few times. The chain combines TRBV25-1 with TRBJ1-3; maybe TRBD1 (6 bases). CDR3 length: 17 amino acids. Germline-derived CDR1 and CDR2 are MGHDK and SYGVNS. Trimming removed 2 bases at V and 0 bases at J, with 14 bases between. The CDR3 DNA reads TGTGCCAGCAGTGAACTCGACAGGCCGAGCTCTGGAAACACCATATATTTT. Its translation is CASSELDRPSSGNTIYF. The complete variable domain, with remaining parts taken from reference TRBV25-1 and TRBJ1-3, reads EADIYQTPRYLVIGTGKKITLECSQTMGHDKMYWYQQDPGMELHLIHYSYGVNSTEKGDLSSESTVSRIRTEHFPLTLESARPSHTSQYLCASSELDRPSSGNTIYFGEGSWLTVV.

The chain recombines TRBV20-1 with TRBJ2-1; 11 bases line up with TRBD2. There are 17 residues in the CDR3. CDR1 and CDR2 (germline): DFQATT, SNEGSKA (reference sequence). Unmatched junction bases numbered 7, after V lost 3 bases and J lost 0 bases. The CDR3 loop reads CSARRLAGLSSYNEQFF. CDR3 DNA: TGCAGTGCTAGGAGACTAGCGGGATTGAGCTCCTACAATGAGCAGTTCTTC.

This clonotype has a handful of counts. CDR3 residues: CASKGYQETQYF. In DNA form, the CDR3 reads TGTGCCAGCAAGGGGTACCAAGAGACCCAGTACTTC. The rearrangement uses TRBV2 and TRBJ2-5, with D perhaps TRBD1 (5 bases). CDR1 is SNHLY, CDR2 FYNNEI, per germline. Trimming stripped 7 bases from V and 0 bases from J, with 6 bases between. The CDR3 is 12 residues long. Variable domain in full (rest from reference TRBV2 and TRBJ2-5): EPEVTQTPSHQVTQMGQEVILRCVPISNHLYFYWYRQILGQKVEFLVSFYNNEISEKSEIFDDQFSVERPDGSNFTLKIRSTKLEDSAMYFCASKGYQETQYFGPGTRLLVL.

The chain combines TRBV20-1 with TRBJ2-5; TRBD1 might be the D (6 bases). This CDR3 has 13 residues. From germline, CDR1 is DFQATT and CDR2 SNEGSKA (reference sequence). V lost 3 bases, J lost 4 bases, and 12 bases lay in between. CDR3 residues: CSASEQGRETQYF. The CDR3 nucleotides read TGCAGTGCTAGTGAACAGGGAAGAGAGACCCAGTACTTC.

This clonotype was recorded only once. The CDR3 region has the DNA TGCGCCAGCAGCTTGGCTTCGTCTCGGGGGTCTGGAAACACCATATATTTT. This sequence encodes CASSLASSRGSGNTIYF. The chain carries TRBV5-1 and TRBJ1-3, with D tentatively TRBD1 (5 bases). The germline V and J ends were trimmed by 0 bases and 1 base, with 14 bases remaining between them. The germline CDR1 and CDR2 sequences are SGHRS and YFSETQ. The CDR3 spans 17 residues. The full variable domain, in which reference TRBV5-1 and TRBJ1-3 provide the parts outside the CDR3, is KAGVTQTPRYLIKTRGQQVTLSCSPISGHRSVSWYQQTPGQGLQFLFEYFSETQRNKGNFPGRFSGRQFSNSRSEMNVSTLELGDSALYLCASSLASSRGSGNTIYFGEGSWLTVV.

The chain joins TRBV2 to TRBJ2-7; 11 positions agree with TRBD2. This CDR3 contains 12 residues. CDR1 SNHLY and CDR2 FYNNEI come from the germline V gene. With V trimmed by 8 bases and J by 7 bases, 4 bases remained unmatched. CDR3 nucleotides: TGTGCCAGCTCGGGACTAGCGGATGAGCAGTACTTC. It specifies CASSGLADEQYF. The variable domain in full, with the rest retrieved from reference TRBV2 and TRBJ2-7, is EPEVTQTPSHQVTQMGQEVILRCVPISNHLYFYWYRQILGQKVEFLVSFYNNEISEKSEIFDDQFSVERPDGSNFTLKIRSTKLEDSAMYFCASSGLADEQYFGPGTRLTVT.